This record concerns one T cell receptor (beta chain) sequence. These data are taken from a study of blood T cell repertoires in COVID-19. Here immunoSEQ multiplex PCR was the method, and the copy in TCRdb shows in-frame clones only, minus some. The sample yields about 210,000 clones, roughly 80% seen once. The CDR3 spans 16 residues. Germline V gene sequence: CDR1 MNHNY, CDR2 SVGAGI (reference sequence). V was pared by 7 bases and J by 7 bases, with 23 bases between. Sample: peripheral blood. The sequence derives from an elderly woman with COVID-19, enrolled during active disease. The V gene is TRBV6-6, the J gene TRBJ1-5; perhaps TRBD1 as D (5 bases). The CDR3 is CASTETYGTRGQPQHF. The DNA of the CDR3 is TGTGCCAGCACCGAAACCTACGGGACTCGGGGCCAGCCCCAGCATTTT.